This T cell receptor beta chain derives from a study of beta chain features in type 1 diabetes. Across the study: What patients shared with healthy donors was a similar profile of age, gender and cell yields. Findings and caveats of the study: TCRB CDR3s were moderately but significantly shorter in Type 1 diabetes patients in all four CD4+ subsets.

This CDR3 is built from 16 residues. Trimming removed 2 bases at V and 0 bases at J, with 8 bases between. Germline lookup yields CDR1 LGHNA and CDR2 YSLEER. As every portion of the isolated RNA was reverse transcribed, the sequencing read expressed TCRB transcripts. Assay: immunoSEQ multiplex PCR; the TCRdb copy retains only in-frame clones and omits some. The sample lists more than 550,000 clones; around an eighth were seen once. In its sample, this clone was seen many times. Its antigen is not identified. The sample taken for sequencing was naive CD4+ T cells from blood. The receptor was isolated from a man aged 18 to 30 with type 1 diabetes. The rearrangement links TRBV4-3 to TRBJ2-6, with a tentative D call TRBD1 (6 bases). The CDR3 is CASSQIQGSGANVLTF. For the CDR3, the DNA is TGCGCCAGCAGCCAAATACAGGGCTCTGGGGCCAACGTCCTGACTTTC.